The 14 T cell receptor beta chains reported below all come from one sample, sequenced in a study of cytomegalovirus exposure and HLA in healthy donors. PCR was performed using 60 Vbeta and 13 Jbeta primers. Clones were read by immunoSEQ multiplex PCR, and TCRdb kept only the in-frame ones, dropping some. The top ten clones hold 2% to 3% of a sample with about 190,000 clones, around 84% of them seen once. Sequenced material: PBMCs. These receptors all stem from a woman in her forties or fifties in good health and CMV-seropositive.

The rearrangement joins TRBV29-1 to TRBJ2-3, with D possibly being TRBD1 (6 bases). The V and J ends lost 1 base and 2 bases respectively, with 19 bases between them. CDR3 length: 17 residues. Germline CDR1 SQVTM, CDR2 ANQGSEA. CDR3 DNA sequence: TGCAGCGTTGAAGGTCGATACAGGGTCCCCACCACAGATACGCAGTATTTT. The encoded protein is CSVEGRYRVPTTDTQYF.

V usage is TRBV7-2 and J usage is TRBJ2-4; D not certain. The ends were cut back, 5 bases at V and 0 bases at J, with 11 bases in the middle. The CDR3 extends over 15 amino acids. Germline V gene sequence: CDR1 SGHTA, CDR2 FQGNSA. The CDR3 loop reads CASSQPSVAKNIQYF. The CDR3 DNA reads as TGTGCCAGCAGCCAACCGTCAGTAGCCAAAAACATTCAGTACTTC.

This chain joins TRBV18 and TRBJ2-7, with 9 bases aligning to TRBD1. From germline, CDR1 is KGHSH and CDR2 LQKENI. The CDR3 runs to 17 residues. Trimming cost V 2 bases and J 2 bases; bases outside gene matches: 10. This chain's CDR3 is CASSPVRGGQGTYEQYF. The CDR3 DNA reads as TGTGCCAGCTCACCAGTTCGGGGAGGACAGGGGACCTACGAGCAGTACTTC.

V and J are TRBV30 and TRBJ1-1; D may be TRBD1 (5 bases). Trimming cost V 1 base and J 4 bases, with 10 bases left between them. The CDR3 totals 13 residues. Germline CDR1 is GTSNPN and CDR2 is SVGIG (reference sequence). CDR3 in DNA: TGTGCCTGGAGTGGACAGCTGAGCACTGAAGCTTTCTTT. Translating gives CAWSGQLSTEAFF.

The CDR3 DNA reads TGTGCCAGCAGCAATGGACTAGCGGGGGCCGGGCAGTTCTTC. It encodes CASSNGLAGAGQFF. The V call is TRBV7-6, the J call TRBJ2-1, with 13 bases identical to TRBD2. The length of the CDR3 is 14 residues. Looked up from germline, CDR1 is SGHVS and CDR2 is FNYEAQ. The junction had 7 bases not matched to a gene; V was cut back by 5 bases and J by 12 bases.

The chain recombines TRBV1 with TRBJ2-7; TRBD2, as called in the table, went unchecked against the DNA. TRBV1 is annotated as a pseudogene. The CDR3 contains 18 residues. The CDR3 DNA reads TGCACCAGCAGCCAAGGAGGACTAGCGGGGGCCCCGCCCTACGAGCAGTACTTC. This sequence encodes CTSSQGGLAGAPPYEQYF.

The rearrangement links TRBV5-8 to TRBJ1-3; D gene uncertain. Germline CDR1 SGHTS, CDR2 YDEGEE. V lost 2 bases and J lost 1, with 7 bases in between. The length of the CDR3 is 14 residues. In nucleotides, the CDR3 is TGTGCCAGCAGCTTTGAGGGTTCTGGAAACACCATATATTTT. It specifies CASSFEGSGNTIYF.

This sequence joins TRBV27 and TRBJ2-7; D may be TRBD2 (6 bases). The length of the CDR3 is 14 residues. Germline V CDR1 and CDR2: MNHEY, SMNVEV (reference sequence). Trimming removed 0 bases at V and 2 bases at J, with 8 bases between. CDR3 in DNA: TGTGCCAGCAGTTTATCCGGGGGACCCTACGAGCAGTACTTC. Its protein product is CASSLSGGPYEQYF.

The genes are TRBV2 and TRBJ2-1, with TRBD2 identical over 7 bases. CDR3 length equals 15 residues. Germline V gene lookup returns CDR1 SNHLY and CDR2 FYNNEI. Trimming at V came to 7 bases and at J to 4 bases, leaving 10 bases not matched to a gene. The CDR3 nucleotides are TGTGCCAGCACGGGTGGCGGGGGATATTACAATGAGCAGTTCTTC. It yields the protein CASTGGGGYYNEQFF.

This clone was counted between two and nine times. CDR3 sequence (DNA): TGTGCCAGCAGGGGGCAGACCACCGGGGAGCTGTTTTTT. Its protein is CASRGQTTGELFF. The chain is built from TRBV6-5 and TRBJ2-2; possibly TRBD1 for D (5 bases). V lost 6 bases and J lost 4, with 9 bases in between. CDR1 is MNHEY and CDR2 is SVGAGI in the germline V gene. The CDR3 contains 13 residues.

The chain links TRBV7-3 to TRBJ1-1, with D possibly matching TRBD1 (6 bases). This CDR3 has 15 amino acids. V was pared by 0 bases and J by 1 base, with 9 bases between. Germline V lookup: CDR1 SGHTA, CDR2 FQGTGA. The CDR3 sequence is CASSLTRGANTEAFF. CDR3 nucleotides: TGTGCCAGCAGCTTAACCAGGGGCGCGAACACTGAAGCTTTCTTT.

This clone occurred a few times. CDR3 residues: CASSLGLQEPYEQYF. CDR3 in DNA: TGTGCCAGCAGCTTAGGATTACAGGAGCCCTACGAGCAGTACTTC. The chain employs TRBV5-6 and TRBJ2-7; perhaps TRBD1 as D (5 bases). V was pared by 2 bases and J by 2 bases, with 14 bases between. CDR1 and CDR2 (germline): SGHDT, YYEEEE. This CDR3 is 15 amino acids long.

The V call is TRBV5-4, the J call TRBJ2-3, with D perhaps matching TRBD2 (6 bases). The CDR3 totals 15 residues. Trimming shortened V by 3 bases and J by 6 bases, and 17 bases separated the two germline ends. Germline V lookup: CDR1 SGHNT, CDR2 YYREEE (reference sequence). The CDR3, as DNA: TGTGCCAGCAGCTCCGACGGTGGAGGGTCGGATACGCAGTATTTT. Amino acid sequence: CASSSDGGGSDTQYF.

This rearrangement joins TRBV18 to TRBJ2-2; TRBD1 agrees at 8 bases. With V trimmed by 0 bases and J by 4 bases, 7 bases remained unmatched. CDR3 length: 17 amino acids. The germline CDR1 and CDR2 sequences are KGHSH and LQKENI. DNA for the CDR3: TGTGCCAGCTCACCACCGAACAGGGGGTTTGGCACCGGGGAGCTGTTTTTT. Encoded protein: CASSPPNRGFGTGELFF. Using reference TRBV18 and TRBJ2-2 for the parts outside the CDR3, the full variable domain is NAGVMQNPRHLVRRRGQEARLRCSPMKGHSHVYWYRQLPEEGLKFMVYLQKENIIDESGMPKERFSAEFPKEGPSILRIQQVVRGDSAAYFCASSPPNRGFGTGELFFGEGSRLTVL.